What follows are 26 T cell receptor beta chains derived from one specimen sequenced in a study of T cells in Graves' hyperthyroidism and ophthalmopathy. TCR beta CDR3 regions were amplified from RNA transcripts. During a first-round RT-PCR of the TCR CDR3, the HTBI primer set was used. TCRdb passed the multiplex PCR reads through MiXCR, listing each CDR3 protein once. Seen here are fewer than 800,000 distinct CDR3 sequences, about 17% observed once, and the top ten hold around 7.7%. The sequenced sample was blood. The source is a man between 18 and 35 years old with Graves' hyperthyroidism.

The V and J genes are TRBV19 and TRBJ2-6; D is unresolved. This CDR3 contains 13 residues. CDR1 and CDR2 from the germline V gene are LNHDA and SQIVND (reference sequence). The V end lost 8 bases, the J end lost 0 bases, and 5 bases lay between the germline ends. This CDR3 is CASLSSGANVLTF. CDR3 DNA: TGTGCCAGTTTAAGCTCTGGGGCCAACGTCCTGACTTTC.

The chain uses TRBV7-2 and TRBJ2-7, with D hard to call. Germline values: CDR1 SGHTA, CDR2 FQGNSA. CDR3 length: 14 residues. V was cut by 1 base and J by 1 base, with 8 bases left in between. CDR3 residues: CASSLELSSYEQYF. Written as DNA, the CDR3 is TGTGCCAGCAGCTTAGAACTATCTTCCTACGAGCAGTACTTC.

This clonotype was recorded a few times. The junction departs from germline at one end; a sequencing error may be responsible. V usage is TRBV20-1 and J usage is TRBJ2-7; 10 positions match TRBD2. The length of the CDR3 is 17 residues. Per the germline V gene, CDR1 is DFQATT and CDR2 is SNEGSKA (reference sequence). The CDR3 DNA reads TGCAGTGCTGGAGACGACGCTAGCGGGAGCGGAGCCTACGAGCAGTACTTC. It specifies CSAGDDASGSGAYEQYF.

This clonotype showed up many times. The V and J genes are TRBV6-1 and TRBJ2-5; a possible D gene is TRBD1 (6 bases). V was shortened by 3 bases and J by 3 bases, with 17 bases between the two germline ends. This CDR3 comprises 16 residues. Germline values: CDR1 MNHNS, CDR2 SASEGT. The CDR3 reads CASSEQNRVFEETQYF. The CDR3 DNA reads TGTGCCAGCAGTGAGCAAAACAGGGTTTTCGAAGAGACCCAGTACTTC.

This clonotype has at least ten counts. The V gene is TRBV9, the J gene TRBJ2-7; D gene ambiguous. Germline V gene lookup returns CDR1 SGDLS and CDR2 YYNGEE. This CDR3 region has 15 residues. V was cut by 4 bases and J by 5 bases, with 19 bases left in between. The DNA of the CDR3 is TGTGCCAGCAGCCGGACCACAAACCCGGCGGACGAGCAGTACTTC. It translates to CASSRTTNPADEQYF.

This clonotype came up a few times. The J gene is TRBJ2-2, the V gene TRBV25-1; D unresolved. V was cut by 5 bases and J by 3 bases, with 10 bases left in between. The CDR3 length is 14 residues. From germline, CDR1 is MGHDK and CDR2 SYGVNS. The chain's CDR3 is CASSLETHTGELFF. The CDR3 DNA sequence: TGTGCCAGCAGTTTGGAGACCCACACCGGGGAGCTGTTTTTT.

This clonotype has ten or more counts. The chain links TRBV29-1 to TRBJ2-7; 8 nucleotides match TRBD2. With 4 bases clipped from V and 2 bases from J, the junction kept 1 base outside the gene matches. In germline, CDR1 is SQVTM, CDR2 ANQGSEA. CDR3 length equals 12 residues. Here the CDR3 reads CSVVRGAYEQYF. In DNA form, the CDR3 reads TGCAGCGTTGTGCGGGGGGCCTACGAGCAGTACTTC.

The CDR3 DNA reads as TGTGCCAGCAGTGAAGCTATTCTAGCGGGAGATGGCAAAAACATTCAGTACTTC. Translated: CASSEAILAGDGKNIQYF. The chain carries TRBV6-1 and TRBJ2-4; 10 bases are shared with TRBD2. CDR1 is MNHNS, CDR2 SASEGT, per germline. The CDR3 is 18 amino acids. Trimming cost V 0 bases and J 3 bases; bases outside gene matches: 8.

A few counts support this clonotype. CDR3 protein: CASSQDPSGTDTQYF. DNA of the CDR3: TGTGCCAGCAGCCAAGATCCTAGCGGCACAGATACGCAGTATTTT. This rearrangement joins TRBV3-1 to TRBJ2-3; D may be TRBD2 (6 bases). The germline V and J ends were trimmed by 0 bases and 1 base, with 8 bases remaining between them. This CDR3 comprises 15 residues. Per germline, CDR1 LGHDT and CDR2 YNNKEL (reference sequence).

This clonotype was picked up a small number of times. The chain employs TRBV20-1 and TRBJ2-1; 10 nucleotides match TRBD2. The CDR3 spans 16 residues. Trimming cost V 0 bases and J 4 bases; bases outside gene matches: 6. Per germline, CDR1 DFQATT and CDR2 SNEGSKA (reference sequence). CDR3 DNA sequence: TGCAGTGCTAGAGAGCGGTGGACTAGCGGATACAATGAGCAGTTCTTC. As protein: CSARERWTSGYNEQFF.

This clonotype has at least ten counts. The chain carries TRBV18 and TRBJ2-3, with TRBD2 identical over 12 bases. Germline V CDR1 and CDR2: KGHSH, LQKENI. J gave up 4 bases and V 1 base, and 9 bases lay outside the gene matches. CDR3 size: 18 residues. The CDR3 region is CASSPLRPTSGRSDTQYF. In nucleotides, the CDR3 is TGTGCCAGCTCACCACTCCGACCGACTAGCGGGAGATCAGATACGCAGTATTTT.

The CDR3 is CASSTSAGGRYEQYF. The CDR3 nucleotides read TGTGCCAGTAGTACCTCAGCGGGAGGTCGTTACGAGCAGTACTTC. The rearrangement uses TRBV19 and TRBJ2-7; the match to TRBD2 covers 9 bases. Germline V lookup: CDR1 LNHDA, CDR2 SQIVND (reference sequence). This CDR3 has 15 amino acids. The V and J ends lost 4 bases and 4 bases, in that order; junction bases with no gene match: 8.

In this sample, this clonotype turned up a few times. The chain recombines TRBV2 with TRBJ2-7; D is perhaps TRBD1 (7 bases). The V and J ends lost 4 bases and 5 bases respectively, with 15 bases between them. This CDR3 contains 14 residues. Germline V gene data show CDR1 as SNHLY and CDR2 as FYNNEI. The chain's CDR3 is CASSVRQGGDEQYF. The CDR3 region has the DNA TGTGCCAGCAGTGTTAGGCAGGGGGGCGACGAGCAGTACTTC.

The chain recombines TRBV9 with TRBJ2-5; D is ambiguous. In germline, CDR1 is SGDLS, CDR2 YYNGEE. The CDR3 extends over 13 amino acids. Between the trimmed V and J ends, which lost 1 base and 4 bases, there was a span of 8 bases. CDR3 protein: CASSVQVGETQYF. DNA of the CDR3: TGTGCCAGCAGCGTACAGGTTGGAGAGACCCAGTACTTC.

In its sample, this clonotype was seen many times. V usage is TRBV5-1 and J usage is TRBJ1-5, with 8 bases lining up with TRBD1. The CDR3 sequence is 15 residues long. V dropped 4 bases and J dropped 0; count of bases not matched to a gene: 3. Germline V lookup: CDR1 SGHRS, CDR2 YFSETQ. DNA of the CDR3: TGCGCCAGCAGCCAGACAGGGGTTAGCAATCAGCCCCAGCATTTT. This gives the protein CASSQTGVSNQPQHF.

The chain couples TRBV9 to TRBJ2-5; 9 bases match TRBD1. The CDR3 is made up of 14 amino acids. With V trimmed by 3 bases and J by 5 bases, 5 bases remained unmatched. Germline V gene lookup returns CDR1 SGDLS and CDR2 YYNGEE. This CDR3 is CASSGDRGGETQYF. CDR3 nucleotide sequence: TGTGCCAGCAGCGGCGACAGGGGGGGCGAGACCCAGTACTTC.

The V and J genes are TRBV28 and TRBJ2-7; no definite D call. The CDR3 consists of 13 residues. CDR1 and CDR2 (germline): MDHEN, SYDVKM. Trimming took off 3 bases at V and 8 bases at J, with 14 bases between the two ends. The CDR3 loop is CASSLDPGEKQYF. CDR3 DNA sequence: TGTGCCAGCAGTTTGGATCCTGGTGAGAAGCAGTACTTC.

CDR3 region: CASSSSGRANEQYF. The CDR3, as DNA: TGCGCCAGCTCGTCGAGCGGGAGGGCGAACGAGCAGTACTTC. The chain links TRBV10-1 to TRBJ2-7, with 10 bases identical to TRBD2. Germline V lookup: CDR1 WNHNN, CDR2 SYGVQD (reference sequence). The CDR3 is 14 amino acids. The J segment lost 5 bases and the V segment lost 8 bases, leaving 9 bases of the junction unmatched.

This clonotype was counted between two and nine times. The CDR3 sequence is CASSHRGEVTDTQYF. The CDR3 DNA is TGTGCCAGCAGCCACCGGGGCGAGGTCACAGATACGCAGTATTTT. This chain links TRBV5-6 with TRBJ2-3; D possibly matches TRBD1 or TRBD2 (5 bases each). The CDR3 runs to 15 residues. CDR1 is SGHDT, CDR2 YYEEEE, per germline. The V end was cut by 4 bases, the J end by 2 bases, with 14 bases between.

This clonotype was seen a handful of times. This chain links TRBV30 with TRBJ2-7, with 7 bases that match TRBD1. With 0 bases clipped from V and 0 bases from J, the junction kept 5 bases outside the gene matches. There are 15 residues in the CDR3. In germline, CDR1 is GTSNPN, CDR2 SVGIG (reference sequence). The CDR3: CAWSVLPGGSYEQYF. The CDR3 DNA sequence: TGTGCCTGGAGTGTACTCCCAGGGGGCTCCTACGAGCAGTACTTC.

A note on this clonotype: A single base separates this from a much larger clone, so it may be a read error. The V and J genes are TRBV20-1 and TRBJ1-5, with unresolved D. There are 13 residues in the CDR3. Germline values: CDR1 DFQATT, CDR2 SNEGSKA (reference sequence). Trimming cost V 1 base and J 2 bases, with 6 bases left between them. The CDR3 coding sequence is TGCAGTGCTAGAGGGGCAGGCAATCAGCCCCAGCATTTT. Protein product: CSARGAGNQPQHF.

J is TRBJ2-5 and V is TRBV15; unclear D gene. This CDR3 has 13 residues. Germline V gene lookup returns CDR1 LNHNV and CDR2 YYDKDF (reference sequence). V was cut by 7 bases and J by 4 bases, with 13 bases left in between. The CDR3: CATTTGPGETQYF. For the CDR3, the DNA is TGTGCCACCACGACCGGACCGGGAGAGACCCAGTACTTC. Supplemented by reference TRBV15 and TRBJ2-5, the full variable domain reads DAMVIQNPRYQVTQFGKPVTLSCSQTLNHNVMYWYQQKSSQAPKLLFHYYDKDFNNEADTPDNFQSRRPNTSFCFLDIRSPGLGDTAMYLCATTTGPGETQYFGPGTRLLVL.

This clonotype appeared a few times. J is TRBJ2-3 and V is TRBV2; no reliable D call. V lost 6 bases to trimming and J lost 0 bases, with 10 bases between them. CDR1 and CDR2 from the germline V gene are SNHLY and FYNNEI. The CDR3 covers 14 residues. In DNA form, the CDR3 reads TGTGCCAGCAGAAGAGCGTCTAGCACAGATACGCAGTATTTT. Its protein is CASRRASSTDTQYF.

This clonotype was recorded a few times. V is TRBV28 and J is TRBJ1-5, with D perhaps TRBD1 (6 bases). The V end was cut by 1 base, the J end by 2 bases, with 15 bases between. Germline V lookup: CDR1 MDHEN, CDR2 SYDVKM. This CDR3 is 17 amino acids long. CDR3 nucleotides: TGTGCCAGCAGTTTATCCGAACCGGGGACACGCAATCAGCCCCAGCATTTT. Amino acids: CASSLSEPGTRNQPQHF.

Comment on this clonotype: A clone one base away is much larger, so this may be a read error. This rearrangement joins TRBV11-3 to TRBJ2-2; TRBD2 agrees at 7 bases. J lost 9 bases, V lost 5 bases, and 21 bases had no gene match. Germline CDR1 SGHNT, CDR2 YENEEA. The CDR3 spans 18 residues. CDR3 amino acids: CASSAVFSFGGSAWELFF. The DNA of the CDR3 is TGTGCCAGCAGCGCAGTATTTAGCTTCGGCGGGAGTGCCTGGGAGCTGTTTTTT.

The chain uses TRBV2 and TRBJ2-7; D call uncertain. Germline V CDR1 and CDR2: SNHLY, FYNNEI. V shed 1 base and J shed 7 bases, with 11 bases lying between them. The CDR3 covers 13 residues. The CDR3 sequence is CASSEGQGGEQYF. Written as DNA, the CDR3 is TGTGCCAGCAGTGAAGGACAAGGTGGGGAGCAGTACTTC. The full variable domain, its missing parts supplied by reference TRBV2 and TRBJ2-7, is EPEVTQTPSHQVTQMGQEVILRCVPISNHLYFYWYRQILGQKVEFLVSFYNNEISEKSEIFDDQFSVERPDGSNFTLKIRSTKLEDSAMYFCASSEGQGGEQYFGPGTRLTVT.